This TCR beta chain was recorded in a study of blood T cell repertoires in COVID-19. This table comes from immunoSEQ multiplex PCR, and its TCRdb copy is limited to in-frame clones, with some not included. This sample has 200,000 or so clones, with about 80% found just once. This CDR3 comprises 15 residues. CDR1 is SGHTA and CDR2 is FQGNSA in the germline V gene. Trimming removed 3 bases at V and 2 bases at J, with 12 bases between. This clonotype was sampled from a human donor with acute or convalescent COVID-19. The donor label of this sample is uncertain. What was sequenced was peripheral blood. This chain links TRBV7-2 with TRBJ2-3; D perhaps matches TRBD1 (7 bases). CDR3 bases: TGTGCCAGCAGCTTTGCGGGACAGCCCACAGATACGCAGTATTTT. Protein: CASSFAGQPTDTQYF.